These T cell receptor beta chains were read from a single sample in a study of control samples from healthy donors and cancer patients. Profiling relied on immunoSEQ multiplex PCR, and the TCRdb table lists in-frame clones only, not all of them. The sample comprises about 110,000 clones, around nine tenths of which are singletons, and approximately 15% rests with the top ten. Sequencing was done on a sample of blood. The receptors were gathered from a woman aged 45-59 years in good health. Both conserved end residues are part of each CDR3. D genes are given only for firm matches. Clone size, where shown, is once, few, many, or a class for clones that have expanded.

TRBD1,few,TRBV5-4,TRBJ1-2,TGTGCCAGCAGACCCGGGACAGGGGTTGGCTACACCTTC,CASRPGTGVGYTF
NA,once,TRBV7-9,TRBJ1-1,TGTGCCAGCAACAGTCAGGCTACCTTGCGGTACACTGAAGCTTTCTTT,CASNSQATLRYTEAFF
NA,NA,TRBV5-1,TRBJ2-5,TGCGCCAGCAGCTTGGATTGGGGGCGAGAGACCCAGTACTTC,CASSLDWGRETQYF
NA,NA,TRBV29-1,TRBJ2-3,TGCAGCGGCCCAAAACCGACATCCGGAGGGATAGATACGCAGTATTTT,CSGPKPTSGGIDTQYF
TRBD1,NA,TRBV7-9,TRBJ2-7,TGTGCCAGCAGCGACACAGGGGGCCGGTACGAGCAGTACTTC,CASSDTGGRYEQYF
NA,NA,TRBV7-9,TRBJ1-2,TGTGCCAGCAGCTTAGTGTGGACCCGAGGCTACACCTTC,CASSLVWTRGYTF
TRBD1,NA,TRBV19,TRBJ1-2,TGTGCCAGTAGTATAGACGGGACAGGAAACTATGGCTACACCTTC,CASSIDGTGNYGYTF
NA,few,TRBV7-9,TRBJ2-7,TGTGCCAGCAGCTTAGTACGGGGAGATTACCACGAGCAGTACTTC,CASSLVRGDYHEQYF
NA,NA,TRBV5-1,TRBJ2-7,TGCGCCAGCAGCTTGGGTATAGTAACCTCCTACGAGCAGTACTTC,CASSLGIVTSYEQYF
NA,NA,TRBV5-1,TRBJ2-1,TGCGCCAGCAGTACAGGGCTGGATGAGCAGTTCTTC,CASSTGLDEQFF
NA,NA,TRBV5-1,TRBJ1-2,TGCGCCAGCAGCTTCGGCGGGGACTATGGCTACACCTTC,CASSFGGDYGYTF
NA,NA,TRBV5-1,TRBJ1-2,TGCGCCAGCAGCTTGTCAGGGAGGGACTATGGCTACACCTTC,CASSLSGRDYGYTF
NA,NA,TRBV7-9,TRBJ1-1,TGTGCCAGCAGCCTCATCTATTCTGGGCTGAACACTGAAGCTTTCTTT,CASSLIYSGLNTEAFF
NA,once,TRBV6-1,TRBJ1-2,TGTGCCAGCAGTGAAGTGTCAGTCCTTAAAGGAGGCTACACCTTC,CASSEVSVLKGGYTF